The 23 T cell receptor beta chains below all came from one sample that was sequenced in a study of long-term antiretroviral therapy in people with HIV. The authors ran the immunoSEQ assay, v3.0, at survey level. Profiling relied on immunoSEQ multiplex PCR, and the TCRdb table lists in-frame clones only, not all of them. The sample lists approximately 29,000 clones; roughly 87% were seen once. Sequenced material: unsorted PBMCs, taken 1.1 years after starting antiretroviral therapy. The receptors here all came from a man between 18 and 35 years old with HIV.

The rearrangement uses TRBV27 and TRBJ2-4; either TRBD1 or TRBD2 may fit D (5 bases each). CDR1 is MNHEY and CDR2 is SMNVEV in the germline V gene (reference sequence). Trimming left V 2 bases short and J 3 bases short, with 23 bases between. The CDR3 spans 19 residues. For the CDR3, the DNA is TGTGCCAGCAGTTTAGCCTATCCGGGACGGGGAGTTGGCAAAAACATTCAGTACTTC. Protein product: CASSLAYPGRGVGKNIQYF.

J is TRBJ2-5 and V is TRBV5-4; 9 bases map to TRBD2. The CDR3 loop spans 16 amino acids. CDR1 SGHNT and CDR2 YYREEE come from the germline V gene (reference sequence). Unmatched junction bases numbered 13, after V lost 5 bases and J lost 5 bases. The CDR3 DNA is TGTGCCAGCAGTATGGCGGGAGGGCCCCCATCGGAGACCCAGTACTTC. This gives the protein CASSMAGGPPSETQYF.

J is TRBJ2-3 and V is TRBV2; D is unresolved. V was cut by 1 base and J by 6 bases, with 8 bases left in between. Germline assignment: CDR1 SNHLY and CDR2 FYNNEI. CDR3 length: 13 amino acids. CDR3 region: CASSEDPGDTQYF. The CDR3 region has the DNA TGTGCCAGCAGTGAAGATCCCGGGGATACGCAGTATTTT.

The chain uses TRBV5-4 and TRBJ1-1; D is unclear. This CDR3 comprises 13 residues. Germline V gives CDR1 SGHNT, CDR2 YYREEE (reference sequence). The V end lost 3 bases, the J end lost 1 base, and 7 bases lay between the germline ends. The CDR3 region is CASSSPGNTEAFF. The CDR3 DNA reads TGTGCCAGCAGCTCACCTGGGAACACTGAAGCTTTCTTT.

This chain joins TRBV27 and TRBJ2-7; tentative D call: TRBD1 (8 bases). The CDR3 loop spans 16 amino acids. Trimming left V 2 bases short and J 4 bases short, with 18 bases between. Germline loops: CDR1 MNHEY, CDR2 SMNVEV (reference sequence). This chain's CDR3 is CASSLGGGQVMYEQYF. CDR3 bases: TGTGCCAGCAGTTTAGGGGGGGGACAGGTTATGTACGAGCAGTACTTC.

J is TRBJ2-1 and V is TRBV9, with 8 positions matching TRBD1. V was clipped by 3 bases and J by 2 bases; unmatched bases: 4. The CDR3 extends over 15 amino acids. Germline V lookup: CDR1 SGDLS, CDR2 YYNGEE. The CDR3 sequence: CASSAKQGAYNEQFF. The CDR3 nucleotides read TGTGCCAGCAGCGCAAAACAGGGGGCCTACAATGAGCAGTTCTTC. The full variable domain, in which reference TRBV9 and TRBJ2-1 provide the parts outside the CDR3, is DSGVTQTPKHLITATGQRVTLRCSPRSGDLSVYWYQQSLDQGLQFLIQYYNGEERAKGNILERFSAQQFPDLHSELNLSSLELGDSALYFCASSAKQGAYNEQFFGPGTRLTVL.

As DNA, the CDR3 is TGTGCCAGCAGCTTAGGGACTCGCGGAGAGACCCAGTACTTC. This codes for CASSLGTRGETQYF. The rearrangement links TRBV5-4 to TRBJ2-5; D is possibly TRBD2 (6 bases). Germline loops: CDR1 SGHNT, CDR2 YYREEE (reference sequence). Trimming removed 2 bases at V and 4 bases at J, with 12 bases between. CDR3 length equals 14 residues.

This clone was seen a handful of times. The genes are TRBV7-2 and TRBJ1-5; 9 nucleotides line up with TRBD1. From germline, CDR1 is SGHTA and CDR2 FQGNSA. Trimming at V came to 3 bases and at J to 4 bases, leaving 4 bases not matched to a gene. The CDR3 contains 15 residues. DNA of the CDR3: TGTGCCAGCAGCTTGACAGGGGGACAAAATCAGCCCCAGCATTTT. It yields the protein CASSLTGGQNQPQHF.

This chain joins TRBV5-6 and TRBJ2-1, with D possibly matching TRBD2 (6 bases). CDR3 length equals 13 residues. The germline V gene encodes CDR1 SGHDT and CDR2 YYEEEE. The germline V and J ends were trimmed by 5 bases and 4 bases, with 10 bases remaining between them. In nucleotides, the CDR3 is TGTGCCAGCAGTTCGGGGGTATACAATGAGCAGTTCTTC. Translation gives CASSSGVYNEQFF.

The rearrangement uses TRBV7-8 and TRBJ2-7, with D perhaps TRBD2 (6 bases). The CDR3 is 14 amino acids. Germline values: CDR1 SGHVS, CDR2 FQNEAQ. V gave up 0 bases and J gave up 4 bases, with 10 bases separating them. In DNA form, the CDR3 reads TGTGCCAGCAGCTTAGCGGGGGGAGCTTACGAGCAGTACTTC. It specifies CASSLAGGAYEQYF.

The chain employs TRBV7-3 and TRBJ2-1; maybe TRBD2 (6 bases). CDR3 length: 15 amino acids. Germline lookup yields CDR1 SGHTA and CDR2 FQGTGA. Trimming removed 2 bases from V and 4 bases from J, with 12 bases in between. The CDR3 nucleotides are TGTGCCAGCAGCTTAGGAGGGACCCGATACAATGAGCAGTTCTTC. It specifies CASSLGGTRYNEQFF.

This sequence joins TRBV11-1 and TRBJ1-1; 9 bases line up with TRBD1. Germline loops: CDR1 SGHAT, CDR2 FQDESV (reference sequence). The CDR3 runs to 16 residues. After removal of 5 bases from V and 4 bases from J, the junction contained 11 bases not matched to a gene. The CDR3 loop reads CASSAGDRVAGTEAFF. The CDR3 DNA is TGTGCCAGCAGCGCGGGGGACAGGGTGGCCGGCACTGAAGCTTTCTTT.

The rearrangement links TRBV4-1 to TRBJ2-1, with 10 positions matching TRBD2. This CDR3 spans 15 amino acids. Germline loops: CDR1 MGHRA, CDR2 YSYEKL. With 1 base clipped from V and 7 bases from J, the junction kept 4 bases outside the gene matches. The CDR3 DNA is TGCGCCAGCAGCCAAGTAGAACTAGCGGGAAATGAGCAGTTCTTC. It yields the protein CASSQVELAGNEQFF.

The genes are TRBV29-1 and TRBJ2-7; D may correspond to TRBD1 or TRBD2 (7 bases each). Trimming removed 4 bases at V and 3 bases at J, with 13 bases between. CDR1 and CDR2 (germline): SQVTM, ANQGSEA. The CDR3 has 13 amino acids. As DNA, the CDR3 is TGCAGCGTTGGGGGGGGACAGTTCTACGAGCAGTACTTC. It yields the protein CSVGGGQFYEQYF.

V gene TRBV30 combines with J gene TRBJ2-7, with D unresolved. This CDR3 region has 13 residues. The ends were cut back, 3 bases at V and 2 bases at J, with 11 bases in the middle. The germline gives CDR1 GTSNPN, CDR2 SVGIG (reference sequence). CDR3 sequence reads: CAWREPGPYEQYF. The CDR3 bases are TGTGCCTGGAGGGAACCCGGCCCCTACGAGCAGTACTTC.

The rearrangement links TRBV7-9 to TRBJ2-7; 12 nucleotides match TRBD1. The CDR3 length is 16 residues. Germline V gene data show CDR1 as SEHNR and CDR2 as FQNEAQ (reference sequence). Germline trimming cut 4 bases from V and 3 bases from J; bases unmatched to any gene: 7. CDR3 region: CASSWDRGPYYYEQYF. CDR3 coding DNA: TGTGCCAGCAGCTGGGACAGGGGGCCCTATTACTACGAGCAGTACTTC.

The rearrangement links TRBV7-8 to TRBJ1-3; no clear D. CDR3 length: 15 residues. Germline V gene data show CDR1 as SGHVS and CDR2 as FQNEAQ. Trimming took off 2 bases at V and 0 bases at J, with 8 bases between the two ends. CDR3 loop: CASSLLSASGNTIYF. The DNA of the CDR3 is TGTGCCAGCAGCTTATTATCTGCCTCTGGAAACACCATATATTTT.

This clone appeared a single time. The V call is TRBV4-2, the J call TRBJ1-3; D is unresolved. This CDR3 is 16 amino acids long. Germline V gene data show CDR1 as LGHNA and CDR2 as YNFKEQ. With 0 bases removed from V and 0 bases from J, the gap between germline ends came to 9 bases. This chain's CDR3 is CASSQDPVSSGNTIYF. The CDR3 nucleotides read TGTGCCAGCAGCCAAGATCCAGTTAGCTCTGGAAACACCATATATTTT.

This chain connects TRBV18 to TRBJ2-1; D is perhaps TRBD1 (6 bases). This CDR3 has 17 residues. CDR1 and CDR2 (germline): KGHSH, LQKENI. Between the trimmed V and J ends, which lost 3 bases and 0 bases, there was a span of 15 bases. The CDR3: CASSPPTGQSSYNEQFF. CDR3 bases: TGTGCCAGCTCACCCCCCACAGGGCAGAGCTCCTACAATGAGCAGTTCTTC.

The chain's CDR3 is CASSVGTSGRAEQFF. The CDR3 DNA is TGTGCCAGCAGCGTAGGGACTAGCGGGAGAGCTGAGCAGTTCTTC. The chain combines TRBV9 with TRBJ2-1, with 13 positions matching TRBD2. CDR1 and CDR2 (germline): SGDLS, YYNGEE. The CDR3 loop spans 15 amino acids. V shed 0 bases and J 9 bases; nucleotides not matched to a gene: 3.

This clone has only a few counts. V and J are TRBV19 and TRBJ2-2; possibly TRBD1 for D (6 bases). Germline assignment: CDR1 LNHDA and CDR2 SQIVND (reference sequence). This CDR3 is 15 amino acids long. V lost 4 bases to trimming and J lost 1 base, with 10 bases between them. The CDR3 region is CASSTRQENTGELFF. In DNA, the CDR3 is TGTGCCAGTAGTACAAGACAGGAGAACACCGGGGAGCTGTTTTTT.

This rearrangement joins TRBV21-1 to TRBJ2-7; the D call in the table, TRBD2, was not verified against the DNA. TRBV21-1 is termed a pseudogene. The CDR3 runs 14 residues. In DNA, the CDR3 is TGTGCCAGCAGCAAATTTTTCGGTGCGGGGGAGCAGTACTTC. Amino acid sequence: CASSKFFGAGEQYF.

This clone was counted only a few times. The CDR3 loop reads CASSYSGGEAFF. Here the CDR3 DNA reads TGTGCCAGCAGTTACTCGGGGGGAGAAGCTTTCTTT. V and J are TRBV6-5 and TRBJ1-1; weak D call: TRBD1 (5 bases). Per the germline V gene, CDR1 is MNHEY and CDR2 is SVGAGI. The CDR3 is made up of 12 amino acids. V lost 0 bases to trimming and J lost 8 bases, with 7 bases between them.